These T cell receptor beta chains were read from a single sample in a study of T cells in Graves' hyperthyroidism and ophthalmopathy. One entry per CDR3 protein, called by TCRdb with MiXCR from the multiplex PCR reads. The table lists under 350,000 distinct CDR3 sequences, around 20% of them singletons, with over 45% in the top ten. The sample consisted of blood. The receptor set was obtained from a woman in her forties or fifties with Graves' hyperthyroidism. Each CDR3 is given with its conserved first and last residue. A D gene is named only where the DNA matches it firmly. Clone size is given for some rows only: seen once, a few or many times, or a class if the clone is expanded.

V gene	D gene	clone size	J gene	CDR3 DNA	CDR3 protein
TRBV2	TRBD1	NA	TRBJ1-2	TGTGCCAGCAGCGACACAGGGGACTTAGGCTACACCTTC	CASSDTGDLGYTF
TRBV28	NA	many	TRBJ2-7	TGTGCCAGCACATTGGGGAGCGGACGATCCTACGAGCAGTACTTC	CASTLGSGRSYEQYF
TRBV5-1	NA	NA	TRBJ2-7	TGTGCCAGCAGACCTGCGGGCCCCTACGAGCAGTACTTC	CASRPAGPYEQYF
TRBV30	NA	NA	TRBJ1-2	TGTGCCTGGAGTACGGGGGGGTTTCCTGGCTACACCTTC	CAWSTGGFPGYTF
TRBV10-3	TRBD2	few	TRBJ2-2	TGTGCCATCAGCTATACCGGGACTAGCGACACCGGGGAGCTGTTTTTT	CAISYTGTSDTGELFF
TRBV4-1	NA	many	TRBJ1-6	TGCGCCAGCAGCCAAGATGCGGGAAGCTCCTATAATTCACCCCTCCACTTT	CASSQDAGSSYNSPLHF
TRBV11-2	TRBD2	NA	TRBJ2-2	TGTGCCAGTTTCAGCTCCGGGAGGGGCACCGGGGAGCTGTTTTTT	CASFSSGRGTGELFF
TRBV6-2/TRBV6-3	TRBD2	many	TRBJ2-5	TGTGCCAGCAGTTACTCGATCCGGGAGGGGAAACAAGAGACCCAGTACTTC	CASSYSIREGKQETQYF
TRBV29-1	TRBD1	many	TRBJ2-7	TGCAGCGTAAAGGGACAGTCGAACTCCTACGAGCAGTACTTC	CSVKGQSNSYEQYF
TRBV7-2	NA	many	TRBJ1-6	TGTGCCAGCAGCTTCAACCTGAATTGGGAATCACCCCTCCACTTT	CASSFNLNWESPLHF
TRBV10-2	TRBD2	many	TRBJ2-7	TGCGCCAGCAGTGATAGACTAGCGGGGAGCTACGAGCAGTACTTC	CASSDRLAGSYEQYF
TRBV20-1	NA	many	TRBJ2-7	TGCAGTGCTCATTATCCGGGATCCTACGAGCAGTACTTC	CSAHYPGSYEQYF
TRBV6-1	TRBD1	many	TRBJ1-6	TGTGCCAGCAGTGCAGGACAGGGTCCCCTCCACTTT	CASSAGQGPLHF
TRBV7-3	TRBD2	many	TRBJ2-1	TGTGCCAGCAGCTTAACGCCTAGCGGGAATCAGCTGTTCTTC	CASSLTPSGNQLFF
TRBV15	TRBD2	NA	TRBJ2-7	TGTGCCACCTCTAGCGGGAGTAGGTACGAGCAGTACTTC	CATSSGSRYEQYF
TRBV28	NA	many	TRBJ2-7	TGTGCCAGCAGTCCCCCGGGGAGCGCCTACGAGCAGTACTTC	CASSPPGSAYEQYF
TRBV19	TRBD2	NA	TRBJ2-2	TGTGCCAGTAGTCCGCAGCGGGGTTCGCTCACCGGGGAGCTGTTTTTT	CASSPQRGSLTGELFF
TRBV5-6	TRBD1	few	TRBJ1-4	TGTGCCAGCAGCCCAGTCCCGGGACAGGGTTTTAATGAAAAACTGTTTTTT	CASSPVPGQGFNEKLFF
TRBV30	NA	many	TRBJ1-6	TGTGCCTGGGACCGAGCTGGTGGAAATTCACCCCTCCACTTT	CAWDRAGGNSPLHF
TRBV5-1	TRBD1	NA	TRBJ2-1	TGCGCCAGCAGCTTACTTTCCAGGGGGCAAAACAATGAGCAGTTCTTC	CASSLLSRGQNNEQFF
TRBV30	NA	many	TRBJ1-6	TGTGCCTGGAGTGAGGGGCAGCCCAATTCACCCCTCCACTTT	CAWSEGQPNSPLHF
TRBV27	NA	many	TRBJ2-1	TGTGCCAGCAGTTCCCTGGGAGGGGGTAATGAGCAGTTCTTC	CASSSLGGGNEQFF
TRBV4-1	NA	NA	TRBJ2-1	TGCGCCAGCAGCCAAGAATGGTGGAGTGAGCAGTTCTTC	CASSQEWWSEQFF
TRBV5-1	NA	NA	TRBJ2-2	TGCGCCAGCAGCCGACAGACAGGAACTAACACCGGGGAGCTGTTTTTT	CASSRQTGTNTGELFF
TRBV4-1	NA	NA	TRBJ1-2	TGCGCCAGCAGCCCTGTTCCGTACAGGACTAACTATGGCTACACCTTC	CASSPVPYRTNYGYTF
TRBV20-1	TRBD1	NA	TRBJ1-6	TGCAGTGCTAGGACAGGGGCGTATAATTCACCCCTCCACTTT	CSARTGAYNSPLHF
TRBV13	TRBD2	many	TRBJ2-1	TGTGCCAGCAGCTTAGGGCTAGCGGGGGCTTACAATGAGCAGTTCTTC	CASSLGLAGAYNEQFF
TRBV10-3	NA	few	TRBJ1-2	TGTGCCTCCTTGGGGGGAACTAGGGGCTACACCTTC	CASLGGTRGYTF
TRBV4-1	TRBD2	few	TRBJ2-7	TGCGCCAGCAGCCAAGTAGCGGGAGAAAGGGGGCAGTACTTC	CASSQVAGERGQYF
TRBV10-3	NA	many	TRBJ1-2	TGTGCCATCAGTGAGTCGACGGGGAACTATGGCTACACCTTC	CAISESTGNYGYTF
TRBV7-9	TRBD2	many	TRBJ2-3	TGTGCCAGCAGCTTTGGACTAGCGGAAACTAACACAGATACGCAGTATTTT	CASSFGLAETNTDTQYF
TRBV6-1	NA	NA	TRBJ2-3	TGTGCCAGCACCCCCGGAGGGGGGGTTAGTTTAGATACGCAGTATTTT	CASTPGGGVSLDTQYF
TRBV20-1	TRBD1	NA	TRBJ2-7	TGCAGTGCTAGCAGGGACAGACCTTACGAGCAGTACTTC	CSASRDRPYEQYF
TRBV7-9	NA	NA	TRBJ2-6	TGTGCCAGCAGGCCAACAGGAGGAGAGTCCGGGGCCAACGTCCTGACTTTC	CASRPTGGESGANVLTF
TRBV3-1	TRBD2	many	TRBJ2-3	TGTGCCAGCAGCCAAGCTCAGGCGGGAGTTTGGACAGATACGCAGTATTTT	CASSQAQAGVWTDTQYF
TRBV28	TRBD1	many	TRBJ1-1	TGTGCCAGCAGTCCGAGGACAGGGAGCACTGAAGCTTTCTTT	CASSPRTGSTEAFF
TRBV12-3/TRBV12-4	NA	NA	TRBJ2-7	TGTGCCAGCAGTTTAAGAAAGATCCACGAGCAGTACTTC	CASSLRKIHEQYF
TRBV7-3	NA	many	TRBJ2-5	TGTGCCAGCAGCTTAAAGGGGGGGGGCCAAGAGACCCAGTACTTC	CASSLKGGGQETQYF
TRBV11-2	NA	many	TRBJ2-7	TGTGCCAGCAGCTTAACACGGCCAAGCCCCTACGAGCAGTACTTC	CASSLTRPSPYEQYF
TRBV13	NA	few	TRBJ1-5	TGTGCCAGCAGCTTTTTTGGAGAGAATCAGCCCCAGCATTTT	CASSFFGENQPQHF
TRBV9	NA	few	TRBJ2-3	TGTGCCAGCAGCGTAGCACCGGCTAGCGGCACAGATACGCAGTATTTT	CASSVAPASGTDTQYF
TRBV20-1	NA	many	TRBJ2-1	TGCAGTGCTAGAGAGGGGGGAGAATGGTATGAGCAGTTCTTC	CSAREGGEWYEQFF
TRBV30	NA	few	TRBJ2-5	TGTGCCTGGAGAAAAAACTTCCTAACGGGGGAGACCCAGTACTTC	CAWRKNFLTGETQYF
TRBV2	NA	many	TRBJ2-2	TGTGCCAGCAGTGAAGGGAGCGGGTCCGGGGAGCTGTTTTTT	CASSEGSGSGELFF
TRBV7-2	TRBD1	many	TRBJ2-1	TGTGCCAGCAGCACCGGACAGGGGCTCGCCAATGAGCAGTTCTTC	CASSTGQGLANEQFF
TRBV5-1	NA	many	TRBJ2-7	TGCGCCAGCAGCTTGGCCGCAACAGTAAGGGATATCTACGAGCAGTACTTC	CASSLAATVRDIYEQYF
TRBV7-3	TRBD1	many	TRBJ1-2	TGTGCCAGCAGCCGGACAGGGGAAGGGGATGGCTACACCTTC	CASSRTGEGDGYTF
TRBV15	NA	many	TRBJ1-4	TGTGCCACCAGGGCCCGGGGTGACGGTGGTGAAAAACTGTTTTTT	CATRARGDGGEKLFF
TRBV28	NA	few	TRBJ1-2	TGTGCCAGCAGTTTAGTGGCACCTTATGGCTACACCTTC	CASSLVAPYGYTF
TRBV27	TRBD2	few	TRBJ2-2	TGTGCCAGCAGTTTCGGGGGGGGGGCGAACACCGGGGAGCTGTTTTTT	CASSFGGGANTGELFF
TRBV7-9	NA	NA	TRBJ2-1	TGTGCCAGCAGCTTAAGGGGACATGAGCAGTTCTTC	CASSLRGHEQFF
TRBV11-3	NA	many	TRBJ2-7	TGTGCCAGCAGCTTGAGGAGACGGAGCTACGAGCAGTACTTC	CASSLRRRSYEQYF
TRBV20-1	TRBD1	many	TRBJ2-3	TGCAGTGCTAGAGCAGGGGGATCCACAGATACGCAGTATTTT	CSARAGGSTDTQYF
TRBV7-9	NA	many	TRBJ2-3	TGTGCCAGCAGCTTGTATCCGGGGCGGACAGATACGCAGTATTTT	CASSLYPGRTDTQYF
TRBV9	TRBD2	NA	TRBJ2-1	TGTGCCAGCAGCCCTAGTCTGGCGGGGGGTTTTTACAATGAGCAGTTCTTC	CASSPSLAGGFYNEQFF
TRBV3-1	NA	many	TRBJ1-1	TGTGCCAGCAGCATCGTACAGGGTCGGACTGAAGCTTTCTTT	CASSIVQGRTEAFF
TRBV30	NA	NA	TRBJ1-1	TGTGCCTGGAGCGCCCGACATGCAGCTTTCTTT	CAWSARHAAFF
TRBV2	NA	NA	TRBJ1-4	TGTGCCAGCAGTGGCCGGCAGAGGGAAGAAAAACTGTTTTTT	CASSGRQREEKLFF
TRBV24-1	NA	many	TRBJ2-7	TGTGCCACCAGTGACCCGGACAGAACCTACGAGCAGTACTTC	CATSDPDRTYEQYF